The 27 T cell receptor beta chains below were found in one sample sequenced in a study of vaccination effects on CD4 cells after COVID-19. Isolating CD4+ T cells followed 9 to 11 days of culture. These receptors' antigens are unknown. This table comes from immunoSEQ multiplex PCR, and its TCRdb copy is limited to in-frame clones, with some not included. The sample has some 28,000 clones, roughly two thirds seen once. Specimen: CD4+ T cells from PBMCs cultured without peptide, collected before COVID-19 vaccination. These receptors came from a human donor who received a COVID-19 vaccine.

The V and J genes are TRBV2 and TRBJ1-6; D is possibly TRBD1 (5 bases). The CDR3 runs 16 residues. Trimming pared 1 base from V and 8 bases from J, leaving 15 bases between. The germline gives CDR1 SNHLY, CDR2 FYNNEI. The CDR3 protein is CASSEDRGRVDSPLHF. CDR3 in DNA: TGTGCCAGCAGTGAAGATAGAGGCAGGGTGGATTCACCCCTCCACTTT.

Of note for this clone: The junction departs from germline at one end; a sequencing error may be responsible. The chain combines TRBV18 with TRBJ1-2; D may be TRBD1 (5 bases). The CDR3 loop spans 15 amino acids. CDR1 and CDR2 from the germline V gene are KGHSH and LQKENI. This chain's CDR3 is CASSSPLGRSYGYTF. The CDR3 region has the DNA TGTGCCAGCTCATCACCCTTGGGACGGTCCTATGGCTACACCTTC.

This clone was counted only a few times. J is TRBJ2-5 and V is TRBV6-1, with 9 bases that match TRBD1. J was trimmed by 6 bases and V by 1 base; bases with no gene match: 6. The CDR3 length is 15 residues. Germline V gene data show CDR1 as MNHNS and CDR2 as SASEGT. The CDR3 DNA reads as TGTGCCAGCAGTGAAGTAGGGACAGGGCTGCAGACCCAGTACTTC. It yields the protein CASSEVGTGLQTQYF.

The V gene is TRBV30, the J gene TRBJ1-1; D gene uncertain. Looked up from germline, CDR1 is GTSNPN and CDR2 is SVGIG (reference sequence). The V gene lost 0 bases and the J gene lost 0 bases, with 5 bases spanning the gap. The CDR3 is 13 residues long. CDR3 coding DNA: TGTGCCTGGAGTGTTGTTGTGAACACTGAAGCTTTCTTT. Its translation: CAWSVVVNTEAFF.

The rearrangement uses TRBV5-1 and TRBJ2-1; TRBD2 matches 7 bases. Germline V gene sequence: CDR1 SGHRS, CDR2 YFSETQ. The CDR3 has 18 amino acids. V was clipped by 2 bases and J by 2 bases; unmatched bases: 13. The CDR3 region has the DNA TGCGCCAGCAGCTTTTCGCTCCGATTAGCGGGTACCTACAATGAGCAGTTCTTC. It translates to CASSFSLRLAGTYNEQFF. The variable domain in full, with the rest retrieved from reference TRBV5-1 and TRBJ2-1, is KAGVTQTPRYLIKTRGQQVTLSCSPISGHRSVSWYQQTPGQGLQFLFEYFSETQRNKGNFPGRFSGRQFSNSRSEMNVSTLELGDSALYLCASSFSLRLAGTYNEQFFGPGTRLTVL.

This chain connects TRBV25-1 to TRBJ1-6; no definite D call. V was clipped by 4 bases and J by 10 bases, with 17 bases between them. The CDR3 is 15 amino acids. Looked up from germline, CDR1 is MGHDK and CDR2 is SYGVNS. The CDR3 sequence is CASSGPGLIGSPLHF. CDR3 in DNA: TGTGCCAGCAGTGGGCCGGGCCTAATTGGGTCACCCCTCCACTTT.

The chain carries TRBV19 and TRBJ2-2, with D perhaps TRBD1 (6 bases). CDR3 length: 16 residues. The germline V gene has CDR1 LNHDA and CDR2 SQIVND (reference sequence). Trimming shortened V by 6 bases and J by 2 bases, and 16 bases separated the two germline ends. The CDR3 DNA reads TGTGCCAGTAGCAGTTCGGTGGGGGCTAACACCGGGGAGCTGTTTTTT. It codes for CASSSSVGANTGELFF.

The chain recombines TRBV4-1 with TRBJ2-1; TRBD2 aligns across 9 bases. The CDR3 is 16 residues long. Germline CDR1 MGHRA, CDR2 YSYEKL. The J segment lost 3 bases and the V segment lost 0 bases, leaving 3 bases of the junction unmatched. CDR3 DNA sequence: TGCGCCAGCAGCCAAGATAGCGGGAGTTTCTACAATGAGCAGTTCTTC. It yields the protein CASSQDSGSFYNEQFF.

The genes are TRBV12-3 or TRBV12-4 and TRBJ2-3; D not certain. Trimming cost V 6 bases and J 6 bases, with 10 bases left between them. The CDR3 totals 12 residues. The CDR3 loop reads CASSPREDTQYF. DNA for the CDR3: TGTGCCAGCAGCCCTAGAGAGGATACGCAGTATTTT.

The gene calls are TRBV7-2 and TRBJ2-7; 9 nucleotides match TRBD2. The CDR3 length is 14 residues. The germline gives CDR1 SGHTA, CDR2 FQGNSA. Trimming cost V 5 bases and J 2 bases; bases outside gene matches: 4. The CDR3 sequence is CASSPLAGPYEQYF. CDR3 in DNA: TGTGCCAGCAGCCCCCTAGCGGGGCCCTACGAGCAGTACTTC.

This clone has only one observation. The chain uses TRBV18 and TRBJ1-1; D call uncertain. Trimming pared 6 bases from V and 10 bases from J, leaving 15 bases between. CDR1 is KGHSH and CDR2 is LQKENI in the germline V gene. This CDR3 region has 12 residues. The CDR3 bases are TGTGCCAGCTCGCTGGACGGAAGGGCAGCTTTCTTT. Amino acids: CASSLDGRAAFF. The complete variable domain, with remaining parts taken from reference TRBV18 and TRBJ1-1, reads NAGVMQNPRHLVRRRGQEARLRCSPMKGHSHVYWYRQLPEEGLKFMVYLQKENIIDESGMPKERFSAEFPKEGPSILRIQQVVRGDSAAYFCASSLDGRAAFFGQGTRLTVV.

V gene TRBV7-6 combines with J gene TRBJ2-7; the D gene could be TRBD1 or TRBD2 (5 bases each). CDR3 length equals 14 residues. Germline V gene data show CDR1 as SGHVS and CDR2 as FNYEAQ. Trimming pared 5 bases from V and 3 bases from J, leaving 14 bases between. The CDR3 DNA reads TGTGCCAGCAGCCGGGGACGGGGACGCTACGAGCAGTACTTC. Its translation is CASSRGRGRYEQYF. Based on the CDR3 plus reference TRBV7-6 and TRBJ2-7, the full variable domain is GAGVSQSPRYKVTKRGQDVALRCDPISGHVSLYWYRQALGQGPEFLTYFNYEAQQDKSGLPNDRFSAERPEGSISTLTIQRTEQRDSAMYRCASSRGRGRYEQYFGPGTRLTVT.

The chain has TRBV2 and TRBJ2-1, with TRBD1 matching 12 bases. The CDR3 runs 17 residues. In germline, CDR1 is SNHLY, CDR2 FYNNEI. V lost 7 bases and J lost 6; bases outside the gene matches: 13. Written as DNA, the CDR3 is TGTGCCAGCACAGTGAATCGGGGACAGGGGGCTGGCAATGAGCAGTTCTTC. Translated, it gives CASTVNRGQGAGNEQFF.

As concerns this clone: Other DNA sequences in the same sample also yield this CDR3. The CDR3 bases are TGTGCCACCAGTGATTCCGGGCAGGGTTCGGGGGGGCAGTACTTC. It is translated as CATSDSGQGSGGQYF. The rearrangement uses TRBV24-1 and TRBJ2-7; TRBD2 matches 7 bases. The CDR3 consists of 15 residues. V lost 2 bases to trimming and J lost 9 bases; unmatched junction nucleotides: 12. From germline, CDR1 is KGHDR and CDR2 SFDVKD.

The genes are TRBV5-1 and TRBJ2-7; D could derive from TRBD1 or TRBD2 (5 bases each). V lost 4 bases and J 0 bases, leaving 14 bases between the germline ends. The length of the CDR3 is 15 residues. Germline V gene lookup returns CDR1 SGHRS and CDR2 YFSETQ. The CDR3 region has the DNA TGCGCCAGCAGCACTAATTCGGGGACCTCCTACGAGCAGTACTTC. Protein sequence: CASSTNSGTSYEQYF.

This chain joins TRBV7-9 and TRBJ1-1; TRBD1 is a possible D gene (6 bases). This CDR3 has 17 amino acids. Germline CDR1 and CDR2: SEHNR and FQNEAQ (reference sequence). Trimming pared 4 bases from V and 0 bases from J, leaving 18 bases between. The CDR3 DNA sequence: TGTGCCAGCAGCTGGACTTCAGGGGCAGTCGTGAACACTGAAGCTTTCTTT. Translated, it gives CASSWTSGAVVNTEAFF.

The V call is TRBV7-8, the J call TRBJ2-1, with unresolved D. CDR1 and CDR2 (germline): SGHVS, FQNEAQ. Trimming stripped 0 bases from V and 5 bases from J, with 11 bases between. This CDR3 has 15 amino acids. The CDR3 nucleotides read TGTGCCAGCAGCTTAGCGCGCATTAGGAACAATGAGCAGTTCTTC. It codes for CASSLARIRNNEQFF.

This rearrangement joins TRBV5-1 to TRBJ2-3; 9 nucleotides line up with TRBD2. V shed 3 bases, J shed 2 bases, and the junction held 10 bases outside the gene matches. This CDR3 spans 17 amino acids. Looked up from germline, CDR1 is SGHRS and CDR2 is YFSETQ. The CDR3: CASSSGLAGTLTDTQYF. CDR3 sequence (DNA): TGCGCCAGCAGCTCGGGGCTAGCGGGAACACTCACAGATACGCAGTATTTT.

There are a few counts of this clone. This chain uses TRBV10-3 with TRBJ1-3; no clear D gene. The CDR3 runs 14 residues. The V gene's germline CDR1 is ENHRY and CDR2 SYGVKD. The V end was cut by 7 bases, the J end by 2 bases, with 12 bases between. The DNA of the CDR3 is TGTGCCATCACGATGGAAGAAGCTGGAAACACCATATATTTT. Translating it yields CAITMEEAGNTIYF.

The chain employs TRBV12-3 or TRBV12-4 and TRBJ1-2; D call uncertain. Trimming took off 6 bases at V and 1 base at J, with 6 bases between the two ends. The CDR3 is made up of 12 amino acids. In DNA, the CDR3 is TGTGCCAGCAGGAGTAATAACTATGGCTACACCTTC. This gives the protein CASRSNNYGYTF.

The chain combines TRBV9 with TRBJ2-5; 11 bases map to TRBD2. From germline, CDR1 is SGDLS and CDR2 YYNGEE. The CDR3 contains 15 residues. J gave up 5 bases and V 5 bases, and 8 bases lay outside the gene matches. The CDR3 sequence: CASSGGLAEVETQYF. DNA of the CDR3: TGTGCCAGCAGTGGGGGACTAGCGGAGGTGGAGACCCAGTACTTC. The full variable domain, rest sourced from reference TRBV9 and TRBJ2-5, is DSGVTQTPKHLITATGQRVTLRCSPRSGDLSVYWYQQSLDQGLQFLIQYYNGEERAKGNILERFSAQQFPDLHSELNLSSLELGDSALYFCASSGGLAEVETQYFGPGTRLLVL.

The chain combines TRBV24-1 with TRBJ2-2; 12 nucleotides agree with TRBD2. Germline V gives CDR1 KGHDR, CDR2 SFDVKD. The length of the CDR3 is 18 residues. Unmatched junction bases numbered 4, after V lost 1 base and J lost 2 bases. CDR3: CATSDLTSGGINTGELFF. Written as DNA, the CDR3 is TGTGCCACCAGTGATTTAACTAGCGGGGGGATAAACACCGGGGAGCTGTTTTTT.

This clone was counted only a few times. The chain carries TRBV19 and TRBJ1-3; 8 bases align to TRBD1. Losses at the gene ends were 4 bases for V and 4 bases for J; bases not matched to a gene: 3. Germline CDR1 LNHDA, CDR2 SQIVND (reference sequence). The CDR3 loop spans 14 amino acids. Here the CDR3 reads CASSRQGIGNTIYF. The CDR3, as DNA: TGTGCCAGTAGTAGACAGGGGATCGGAAACACCATATATTTT.

This chain uses TRBV19 with TRBJ1-1; TRBD1 matches at 10 bases. J was trimmed by 5 bases and V by 4 bases; bases with no gene match: 7. The CDR3 spans 15 residues. Germline V gene lookup returns CDR1 LNHDA and CDR2 SQIVND (reference sequence). CDR3 sequence: CASSTDRGFLTEAFF. CDR3 bases: TGTGCCAGTAGTACGGACAGGGGGTTTTTGACTGAAGCTTTCTTT. The full variable domain, with the rest looked up from reference TRBV19 and TRBJ1-1, is DGGITQSPKYLFRKEGQNVTLSCEQNLNHDAMYWYRQDPGQGLRLIYYSQIVNDFQKGDIAEGYSVSREKKESFPLTVTSAQKNPTAFYLCASSTDRGFLTEAFFGQGTRLTVV.

This clone was observed a handful of times. This chain connects TRBV2 to TRBJ1-1; 9 nucleotides agree with TRBD1. This CDR3 contains 15 residues. Trimming took 6 bases from V and 4 from J; bases not matched to a gene: 9. Per germline, CDR1 SNHLY and CDR2 FYNNEI. The CDR3 here is CASRPLQGAGTEAFF. The DNA for the CDR3 is TGTGCCAGCAGACCCTTACAGGGGGCCGGCACTGAAGCTTTCTTT.

The genes are TRBV6-5 and TRBJ1-2; D perhaps matches TRBD1 (5 bases). Trimming removed 6 bases from V and 0 bases from J, with 8 bases in between. The CDR3 has 13 amino acids. Germline CDR1 is MNHEY and CDR2 is SVGAGI. For the CDR3, the DNA is TGTGCCAGCAGCAGGGATACTAACTATGGCTACACCTTC. Translated, it gives CASSRDTNYGYTF.

The V gene is TRBV5-4, the J gene TRBJ2-6, with D perhaps TRBD2 (6 bases). The CDR3 has 15 residues. V was shortened by 4 bases and J by 0 bases, with 8 bases between the two germline ends. The germline V gene has CDR1 SGHNT and CDR2 YYREEE (reference sequence). The CDR3, as DNA: TGTGCCAGCAGCGCGGAGGGCTCTGGGGCCAACGTCCTGACTTTC. Its protein product is CASSAEGSGANVLTF.